Listed below are T cell receptor beta chains from one sample, sequenced in a study of blood T cell repertoires in COVID-19. This table comes from immunoSEQ multiplex PCR, and its TCRdb copy is limited to in-frame clones, with some not included. Altogether a few hundred thousand clones are present, approximately 90% being singletons, with the ten largest covering around 2.5%. Material: PBMCs or T cells enriched from blood (not recorded which). The receptors come from a woman aged 40 to 55 with acute COVID-19. CDR3s include the opening cysteine and the closing phenylalanine or tryptophan. D genes are given only for firm matches. Some rows have no size entry. The others give once, few or many, or a class for an expanded clone.

D gene,J gene,V gene,clone size,CDR3 protein,CDR3 DNA
NA,TRBJ2-1,TRBV27,NA,CASSISGASSYNEQFF,TGTGCCAGCAGTATAAGCGGAGCTAGCTCCTACAATGAGCAGTTCTTC
NA,TRBJ2-5,TRBV5-4,NA,CASSLDQGRGETQYF,TGTGCCAGCAGCCTGGATCAGGGGCGGGGGGAGACCCAGTACTTC
TRBD1,TRBJ1-2,TRBV5-1,NA,CASSSPPRAGGLDYGYTF,TGCGCCAGCAGCTCTCCCCCGAGGGCAGGGGGGTTGGACTATGGCTACACCTTC
NA,TRBJ1-1,TRBV12-3/TRBV12-4,once,CASSGGLNTEAFF,TGTGCCAGCAGTGGAGGACTGAACACTGAAGCTTTCTTT
TRBD1,TRBJ2-1,TRBV5-1,NA,CASSYWTGSYNEQFF,TGCGCCAGCAGCTACTGGACAGGCTCCTACAATGAGCAGTTCTTC
NA,TRBJ1-2,TRBV6-1,NA,CASSDLPGIGGYTF,TGTGCCAGCAGTGACCTCCCAGGGATCGGTGGCTACACCTTC
NA,TRBJ2-1,TRBV27,NA,CASSLSMRGNEQFF,TGTGCCAGCAGTTTATCGATGAGGGGGAATGAGCAGTTCTTC
TRBD2,TRBJ2-2,TRBV27,NA,CASSSFSGRATGELFF,TGTGCCAGCAGTTCCTTTAGCGGGAGGGCCACCGGGGAGCTGTTTTTT
TRBD2,TRBJ2-5,TRBV19,NA,CASSELAGAETQYF,TGTGCCAGTAGTGAATTAGCGGGAGCAGAGACCCAGTACTTC
NA,TRBJ2-3,TRBV30,NA,CAWSRKGRADTQYF,TGTGCCTGGAGTCGGAAGGGCAGGGCAGATACGCAGTATTTT
NA,TRBJ1-2,TRBV18,NA,CASSPPTGGYTF,TGTGCCAGCTCACCTCCAACAGGGGGCTACACCTTC
NA,TRBJ2-1,TRBV24-1,NA,CATSDLNSHEQFF,TGTGCCACCAGTGATTTGAACAGCCATGAGCAGTTCTTC
TRBD1,TRBJ1-2,TRBV9,NA,CASSVEGQLGGYTF,TGTGCCAGCAGCGTAGAGGGACAGCTGGGCGGCTACACCTTC
TRBD1,TRBJ2-3,TRBV5-4,NA,CASSEPPGTGRDTDTQYF,TGTGCCAGCAGCGAGCCGCCGGGGACAGGGCGGGACACAGATACGCAGTATTTT
TRBD1,TRBJ1-1,TRBV10-2,NA,CASSEWTGKIGTEAFF,TGCGCCAGCAGTGAGTGGACAGGGAAAATCGGGACTGAAGCTTTCTTT
NA,TRBJ2-3,TRBV19,NA,CASSMPPGDTQYF,TGTGCCAGTAGTATGCCGCCGGGGGATACGCAGTATTTT
NA,TRBJ2-1,TRBV11-3,NA,CASSLLTRGNEQFF,TGTGCCAGCAGCTTATTGACCCGGGGGAATGAGCAGTTCTTC
TRBD1,TRBJ1-2,TRBV13,few,CASSLGKTGGGYTF,TGTGCCAGCAGCTTAGGGAAGACAGGGGGTGGCTACACCTTC
TRBD1,TRBJ1-2,TRBV5-1,NA,CASSLEGRGRNLKGYTF,TGCGCCAGCAGCTTGGAGGGTAGGGGGCGCAACTTGAAGGGCTACACCTTC
NA,TRBJ1-6,TRBV9,NA,CASSVGQGNSPLHF,TGTGCCAGCAGCGTAGGGCAGGGGAATTCACCCCTCCACTTT
NA,TRBJ2-7,TRBV5-6,NA,CASMRRTGGEQYF,TGTGCCAGCATGCGCCGGACCGGGGGCGAGCAGTACTTC
TRBD2,TRBJ2-2,TRBV7-9,NA,CASSYLAGLTGELFF,TGTGCCAGCAGCTACCTAGCGGGCCTCACCGGGGAGCTGTTTTTT
NA,TRBJ2-7,TRBV19,NA,CASSIPKGVSYEQYF,TGTGCCAGTAGTATCCCGAAGGGGGTCTCCTACGAGCAGTACTTC
TRBD1,TRBJ1-5,TRBV5-1,NA,CASSIGQGDQPQHF,TGCGCCAGCAGCATAGGACAGGGGGATCAGCCCCAGCATTTT
NA,TRBJ1-2,TRBV11-2,NA,CASSLAPGSGGYTF,TGTGCCAGCAGCTTGGCCCCGGGGAGCGGTGGCTACACCTTC
NA,TRBJ2-5,TRBV5-4,NA,CASSFGAVVQETQYF,TGTGCCAGCAGCTTTGGGGCGGTAGTCCAAGAGACCCAGTACTTC
TRBD1,TRBJ1-2,TRBV18,NA,CASSLDTGGYGDGYTF,TGTGCCAGCTCACTAGACACAGGGGGCTATGGAGATGGCTACACCTTC